The T cell receptor (beta chain) described here comes from a study of T cells in Graves' hyperthyroidism and ophthalmopathy. In the study overall: Pretreatment peripheral blood was obtained at initial diagnosis.

Patients were excluded for uncontrolled infection, other autoimmune disease, pregnancy or lactation. In making diagnoses, clinical symptoms, serum thyroxine and TRAb, thyroid ultrasound and orbital computed tomography were all used. This CDR3 has 16 residues. Germline CDR1 reads KGHDR; CDR2 reads SFDVKD. Trimming took 7 bases from V and 1 from J; bases not matched to a gene: 8. Study findings and constraints: Model predictions of ophthalmopathy came a median approximately seven months before onset.

RNA transcripts served as the template for amplifying TCR beta CDR3 regions. Initially, a first-round RT-PCR of the TCR CDR3 employed the HTBI primer set. TCRdb reanalysed the multiplex PCR reads using MiXCR and keeps one entry per CDR3 protein. The sample gives approximately 610,000 distinct CDR3 sequences, roughly 15% of which show up once; over 3.5% is in the top ten. Many counts were recorded for this clonotype. As yet, its antigen is unknown. Source material: blood. The clonotype was recovered from a woman between 35 and 50 years old with Graves' ophthalmopathy. The chain combines TRBV24-1 with TRBJ2-2; 7 bases are a match to TRBD1. In DNA form, the CDR3 reads TGTGCCACCAGAACCGCCGGGACAGAGAACACCGGGGAGCTGTTTTTT. This sequence encodes CATRTAGTENTGELFF.